The TCR beta chain under discussion was sequenced for a study of shared clonotypes between healthy human individuals. Whole-study context: Each donor had three CD4 naive, three CD4 memory, two CD8 naive and one CD8 memory plate.

Study-wide findings and caveats: Clonotypes not shared had lower generation probabilities than those common to all four donors. Represented genetic and exposure-history diversity was restricted by having few donors.

Trimming shortened V by 0 bases and J by 5 bases, and 13 bases separated the two germline ends. The germline V gene has CDR1 GTSNPN and CDR2 SVGIG (reference sequence). The CDR3 contains 15 residues. This clone was seen just once. What it recognizes is unknown. Assay execution proceeded at the deep level. Clones were read by immunoSEQ multiplex PCR, and TCRdb kept only the in-frame ones, dropping some. Of some 1,400,000 clones in the sample, around 97% were seen once. The TCR originated in a man under 40 in good health. The J gene is TRBJ1-4, the V gene TRBV30; a possible D gene is TRBD1 (6 bases). Sequenced sample: naive CD4+ T cells sorted from blood. Subset here: CD45RA+ positively selected. DNA for the CDR3: TGTGCCTGGAGTGTACCAGGGGCCGTGAATGAAAAACTGTTTTTT. Translated: CAWSVPGAVNEKLFF.